This T cell receptor (beta chain) comes out of a study of blood T cell repertoires in COVID-19. Study summary: Sites across the United States, Italy and Spain contributed samples from acute and convalescent COVID-19.

As processed by the authors: Nucleated cell counts were estimated from reference gene primer amplification. Assay used: immunoSEQ multiplex PCR; TCRdb lists only in-frame clones, some missing. V and J calls and clone size are copied from that table; D and trimming were computed from the DNA. In the table there are approximately 290,000 clones, 80% to 85% of which are singletons. The CDR3 length is 15 residues. V dropped 6 bases and J dropped 4; count of bases not matched to a gene: 11. Germline loops: CDR1 SNHLY, CDR2 FYNNEI. The clonotype originates from a person aged 65 to 85 with COVID-19, enrolled during active disease. The sample was peripheral blood. This sequence joins TRBV2 and TRBJ2-7; TRBD2 aligns across 8 bases. As DNA, the CDR3 is TGTGCCAGCAGAGAGGAGAGCGGGGGTTTTTACGAGCAGTACTTC. This translates into CASREESGGFYEQYF.